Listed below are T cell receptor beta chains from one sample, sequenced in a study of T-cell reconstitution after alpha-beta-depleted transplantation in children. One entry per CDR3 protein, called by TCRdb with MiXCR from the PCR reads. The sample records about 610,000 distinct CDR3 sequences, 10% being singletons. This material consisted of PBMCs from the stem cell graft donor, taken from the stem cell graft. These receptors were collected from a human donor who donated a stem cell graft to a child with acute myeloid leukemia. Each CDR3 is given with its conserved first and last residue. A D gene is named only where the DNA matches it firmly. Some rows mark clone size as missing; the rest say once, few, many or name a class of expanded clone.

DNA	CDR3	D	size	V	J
TGCGCCAGCAGCCAAGAAGGTGGGGCCTACAATGAGCAGTTCTTC	CASSQEGGAYNEQFF	-	many	TRBV4-3	TRBJ2-1
TGTGCCAGCAGCTTCGGACTAGCTAGTGAGCAGTACTTC	CASSFGLASEQYF	TRBD2	-	TRBV7-2	TRBJ2-7
TGTGCCAGCAGTTCAAACAGGGGGCAAGGGGGCACTGAAGCTTTCTTT	CASSSNRGQGGTEAFF	TRBD1	few	TRBV27	TRBJ1-1
TGTGCCAGCAGCAATAGCGAGACATCCCAGGGGTACTTC	CASSNSETSQGYF	-	few	TRBV21-1	TRBJ2-5
TGTGCCAGCTCACCGGGAGGCCAACAAGAGACCCAGTACTTC	CASSPGGQQETQYF	-	few	TRBV18	TRBJ2-5
TGTGCCAGCTCAATTAGCGGAACCCAAGAGACCCAGTACTTC	CASSISGTQETQYF	-	few	TRBV18	TRBJ2-5
TGTGCCACCAGGGGTTGGGGTAACCACACAGATACGCAGTATTTT	CATRGWGNHTDTQYF	-	many	TRBV15	TRBJ2-3
TGTGCCAGCAGTGACCCCGGGACAGGAGTTGACGAGCAGTACTTC	CASSDPGTGVDEQYF	TRBD1	few	TRBV2	TRBJ2-7
TGTGCTAGCAGCTTAGCGTCATCAGATACGCAGTATTTT	CASSLASSDTQYF	-	many	TRBV7-7	TRBJ2-3
TGCAGCGTTGAAGGCGCATGGGGGGCTGTGATGGAGACCCAGTACTTC	CSVEGAWGAVMETQYF	-	many	TRBV29-1	TRBJ2-5
TGCAGTGCCAACGACCCGCTAGCGGGGTCCATTTGTCATTTT	CSANDPLAGSICHF	TRBD2	many	TRBV20-1	TRBJ2-3
TGCAGTCCCAGGGGAGGTGTTGAGCAGTTCTTC	CSPRGGVEQFF	-	-	TRBV20-1	TRBJ2-1
TGTGCCAGCAGCCGCCTCAATCGGGTTGGGAACACTGAAGCTTTCTTT	CASSRLNRVGNTEAFF	-	-	TRBV4-2	TRBJ1-1
TGCGCCAGCAGCCAATCTACGGGAGCGAGAGATACGCAGTATTTT	CASSQSTGARDTQYF	-	-	TRBV4-3	TRBJ2-3
TGCGCCAGCAGCCAAGCCGGACAGATCGGGAAGCAGTTCTTC	CASSQAGQIGKQFF	-	many	TRBV4-3	TRBJ2-1
TGCAGTGCTAAATTTGCGGGATTATATGAGACCCAGTACTTC	CSAKFAGLYETQYF	-	-	TRBV20-1	TRBJ2-5
TGCAGTGCCTTCCCTAGCAATGAGCAGTTCTTC	CSAFPSNEQFF	-	few	TRBV20-1	TRBJ2-1
TGCGCCAGCAGCTTGGGCGGGACTGCCGCCTACAATGAGCAGTTCTTC	CASSLGGTAAYNEQFF	-	-	TRBV5-1	TRBJ2-1
TGCGCCAGCAGCTTGATTTCGGGTTTCTGGGAGACCCAGTACTTC	CASSLISGFWETQYF	-	few	TRBV5-1	TRBJ2-5
TGCGCCAGCAGCCTGGAAGGTCCCCTCCACTTT	CASSLEGPLHF	-	-	TRBV5-1	TRBJ1-6
TGCAGTGCTAGCCGGCAGCAAGAGACCCAGTACTTC	CSASRQQETQYF	-	many	TRBV20-1	TRBJ2-5
TGTGCCAGCAGCGTGTCGGGAACCCTCCAAGAGACCCAGTACTTC	CASSVSGTLQETQYF	-	few	TRBV9	TRBJ2-5
TGTGCCAGCAGTTCCCCCTTAGAGGGGTTTGGCTTCTCGAACACTGAAGCTTTCTTT	CASSSPLEGFGFSNTEAFF	-	few	TRBV12-3/TRBV12-4	TRBJ1-1
TGTGCCAGCAGCTTGACCCGTAGCGGGAGCGCCTACAATGAGCAGTTCTTC	CASSLTRSGSAYNEQFF	TRBD2	few	TRBV7-2	TRBJ2-1
TGCAGTGCTCCCCCTGGCGGGAGGGCCGGAGATACGCAGTATTTT	CSAPPGGRAGDTQYF	TRBD2	-	TRBV20-1	TRBJ2-3
TGTGCCAGCAGTTATCGTGGTAGCGGGAGTAGGGTGGACGAGCAGTACTTC	CASSYRGSGSRVDEQYF	TRBD2	-	TRBV6-2/TRBV6-3	TRBJ2-7
TGTGCCAGTGGTTCCGGGACAGGGGCCTTTGGCTACACCTTC	CASGSGTGAFGYTF	TRBD1	few	TRBV12-3/TRBV12-4	TRBJ1-2
TGTGCCAGCTCACCGACAGGATCGACTAATGAAAAACTGTTTTTT	CASSPTGSTNEKLFF	-	few	TRBV18	TRBJ1-4
TGTGCCAGCAGCTTACAAGGGGGCGGAACTGAAGCTTTCTTT	CASSLQGGGTEAFF	TRBD1	-	TRBV7-2	TRBJ1-1
TGTGCCAGCTCATCGATCGCGGGGGGAACCTACGAGCAGTACTTC	CASSSIAGGTYEQYF	TRBD2	few	TRBV18	TRBJ2-7
TGTGCCAGCAGTTTCGATAGCGGGAGTCTAGACAATGAGCAGTTCTTC	CASSFDSGSLDNEQFF	TRBD2	-	TRBV6-2/TRBV6-3	TRBJ2-1
TGTGCCAGCAGGAAACTAGCGGGAGCCCCCTACAATGAGCAGTTCTTC	CASRKLAGAPYNEQFF	TRBD2	-	TRBV7-9	TRBJ2-1
TGTGCCAGCAGTTTCGAGGGGAGGGTGGGTGAAAAACTGTTTTTT	CASSFEGRVGEKLFF	-	-	TRBV27	TRBJ1-4
TGTGCCAGTAGTACTGGGACAGGGGGTGAGCAGTTCTTC	CASSTGTGGEQFF	TRBD1	many	TRBV19	TRBJ2-1
TGCAGCGTCGGACTAGCAGCAGAGACCCAGTACTTC	CSVGLAAETQYF	TRBD2	many	TRBV29-1	TRBJ2-5
TGCGCCAGCAGCCAAGTCGCCCTGAACACCGGGGAGCTGTTTTTT	CASSQVALNTGELFF	-	-	TRBV4-3	TRBJ2-2
TGTGCCAGCAGTTACCATTGGGGGACGAACACTGAAGCTTTCTTT	CASSYHWGTNTEAFF	-	-	TRBV6-5	TRBJ1-1
TGTGCCACCAGTGATTTGGACAGAAATGAGCAGTTCTTC	CATSDLDRNEQFF	-	many	TRBV24-1	TRBJ2-1
TGCAGCGCCCGGGACCTCCGTCAAGAATCCTACAATGAGCAGTTCTTC	CSARDLRQESYNEQFF	-	few	TRBV29-1	TRBJ2-1
TGTGCCAGCAGTGATCGCTACGAGCAGTACTTC	CASSDRYEQYF	-	many	TRBV6-5	TRBJ2-7
TGTGCCAGCAGCGCGACAGATTTAGAGACCCAGTACTTC	CASSATDLETQYF	-	-	TRBV7-2	TRBJ2-5
TGCGCCAGCAGCTCTTCTAGCGGGAGCAATGAGCAGTTCTTC	CASSSSSGSNEQFF	TRBD2	-	TRBV5-1	TRBJ2-1